This entry is about one T cell receptor (beta chain). The TCR beta library used iRepertoire HTBI primers with Arm-PCR amplification of CDR3. TCRdb reprocessed the multiplex PCR reads with MiXCR, giving one entry per CDR3 protein. The sample has about 350,000 distinct CDR3 sequences, 16% seen once. This sample was taken from a study of regulatory T cells in long-lasting Graves disease. Noted time point: newly diagnosed GD, antithyroid drugs for less than 3 months. The TCR library used RNA extracted from PBMCs. The same data also contributed to another study, on T cells in Graves' hyperthyroidism and ophthalmopathy.

The sequences come from peripheral blood mononuclear cells (PBMCs), collected at new diagnosis, from a patient treated with antithyroid drugs. The TCR sequence derives from a woman aged 18-29 years with Graves disease.

The CDR3 sequence is CAISGGAGQPQHF. In nucleotides, the CDR3 is TGTGCCATCAGTGGAGGGGCGGGTCAGCCCCAGCATTTT. The chain employs TRBV10-3 and TRBJ1-5; D is perhaps TRBD1 (5 bases). Trimming left V 4 bases short and J 6 bases short, with 10 bases between. CDR1 is ENHRY and CDR2 is SYGVKD in the germline V gene. The CDR3 loop spans 13 amino acids.